The 20 T cell receptor beta chains below were found in one sample sequenced in a study of radiotherapy plus CTLA-4 blockade in lung cancer. The method was immunoSEQ multiplex PCR; TCRdb's version includes in-frame clones alone and lacks a portion of them. The table includes tens of thousands of clones, about 77% detected once. Here the sequenced sample was peripheral blood, taken from a patient treated with radiotherapy plus ipilimumab. These receptors originate from a human donor with non-small cell lung cancer whose response to radiotherapy plus ipilimumab could not be evaluated.

The J gene is TRBJ2-7, the V gene TRBV6-7; 10 bases align to TRBD1. TRBV6-7 is sorted into the ORF group, with uncertain function. The CDR3 length is 13 residues. V gave up 7 bases and J gave up 4 bases; unmatched junction bases: 4. CDR3 in DNA: TGTGCCAGCACCGACAGGGGGCGATACGAGCAGTACTTC. As protein: CASTDRGRYEQYF.

V and J are TRBV15 and TRBJ1-3; D is unresolved. Germline values: CDR1 LNHNV, CDR2 YYDKDF (reference sequence). The V and J ends lost 1 base and 7 bases respectively, with 8 bases between them. The CDR3 has 13 residues. The CDR3 sequence: CATSRVSRNTIYF. Here the CDR3 DNA reads TGTGCCACCAGCAGAGTATCGCGGAACACCATATATTTT.

The chain couples TRBV19 to TRBJ1-2, with D possibly matching TRBD1 (5 bases). With 5 bases removed from V and 5 bases from J, the gap between germline ends came to 18 bases. Germline V gives CDR1 LNHDA, CDR2 SQIVND (reference sequence). The CDR3 extends over 15 amino acids. The DNA for the CDR3 is TGTGCCAGTAGTTCGGGGGGAGCGGAAGGGTATGGCTACACCTTC. As protein: CASSSGGAEGYGYTF.

This chain uses TRBV7-6 with TRBJ2-5, with D possibly TRBD1 on 6 matching bases. The ends were cut back, 5 bases at V and 5 bases at J, with 21 bases in the middle. The V gene's germline CDR1 is SGHVS and CDR2 FNYEAQ. The length of the CDR3 is 16 residues. This CDR3 reads CASSLATDSVAETQYF. The CDR3 DNA sequence: TGTGCCAGCAGCCTCGCTACGGACAGCGTAGCGGAGACCCAGTACTTC. Based on the CDR3 plus reference TRBV7-6 and TRBJ2-5, the full variable domain is GAGVSQSPRYKVTKRGQDVALRCDPISGHVSLYWYRQALGQGPEFLTYFNYEAQQDKSGLPNDRFSAERPEGSISTLTIQRTEQRDSAMYRCASSLATDSVAETQYFGPGTRLLVL.

This clone has a single count. V is TRBV15 and J is TRBJ2-3; unclear D gene. Per the germline V gene, CDR1 is LNHNV and CDR2 is YYDKDF (reference sequence). The CDR3 length is 14 residues. With 0 bases removed from V and 3 bases from J, the gap between germline ends came to 7 bases. This CDR3 is CATSRELETDTQYF. In DNA form, the CDR3 reads TGTGCCACCAGCAGAGAATTAGAGACAGATACGCAGTATTTT.

The J gene is TRBJ1-1, the V gene TRBV15, with D possibly being TRBD1 (5 bases). V was pared by 0 bases and J by 5 bases, with 13 bases between. The CDR3 covers 15 residues. CDR1 LNHNV and CDR2 YYDKDF come from the germline V gene (reference sequence). CDR3 sequence reads: CATSRDMGRVTEAFF. DNA for the CDR3: TGTGCCACCAGCAGAGATATGGGCAGGGTTACTGAAGCTTTCTTT.

This clone showed up just a few times. V gene TRBV7-2 combines with J gene TRBJ1-1; 7 nucleotides agree with TRBD1. Trimming at V came to 0 bases and at J to 10 bases, leaving 5 bases not matched to a gene. This CDR3 has 13 residues. Germline V CDR1 and CDR2: SGHTA, FQGNSA. The DNA for the CDR3 is TGTGCCAGCAGCTTAGCGCTTGCAGGGGGAGCTTTCTTT. Translating gives CASSLALAGGAFF.

This clone turned up a few times. The genes are TRBV6-5 and TRBJ1-2; weak D call: TRBD1 (5 bases). The CDR3 length is 14 residues. The ends were cut back, 5 bases at V and 5 bases at J, with 15 bases in the middle. From germline, CDR1 is MNHEY and CDR2 SVGAGI. This CDR3 is CASSEGGTAYGYTF. In DNA form, the CDR3 reads TGTGCCAGCAGTGAAGGAGGGACGGCGTATGGCTACACCTTC.

The chain recombines TRBV4-3 with TRBJ2-1; TRBD1 might be the D (7 bases). The CDR3 covers 14 residues. Germline V CDR1 and CDR2: LGHNA, YSLEER. With 0 bases removed from V and 15 bases from J, the gap between germline ends came to 18 bases. The CDR3 DNA reads TGCGCCAGCAGCCAAGATTCAGGGGGGCCGATACGGTTCTTC. Its translation is CASSQDSGGPIRFF.

This chain links TRBV2 with TRBJ2-5; tentative D call: TRBD2 (5 bases). This CDR3 is 12 amino acids long. Germline values: CDR1 SNHLY, CDR2 FYNNEI. Trimming took 2 bases from V and 6 from J, leaving 7 bases between them. The CDR3 bases are TGTGCCAGCAGTGAATCCGGGAAGACCCAGTACTTC. It is translated as CASSESGKTQYF.

The chain is built from TRBV5-1 and TRBJ2-1; 8 bases align to TRBD1. Per the germline V gene, CDR1 is SGHRS and CDR2 is YFSETQ. The CDR3 sequence is 14 residues long. The ends lost 1 base at V and 3 bases at J; junction bases unmatched: 0. The CDR3 region has the DNA TGCGCCAGCAGCTTGACAGGGGGCTACAATGAGCAGTTCTTC. Its protein is CASSLTGGYNEQFF.

The V call is TRBV11-1, the J call TRBJ1-2; 9 bases map to TRBD1. This CDR3 contains 15 residues. J gave up 4 bases and V 5 bases, and 8 bases lay outside the gene matches. Germline-derived CDR1 and CDR2 are SGHAT and FQDESV (reference sequence). The CDR3 DNA is TGTGCCAGCAGCCCAGACGGACAGGGGTCCTATGGCTACACCTTC. This translates into CASSPDGQGSYGYTF.

This chain uses TRBV7-2 with TRBJ2-4; 10 positions agree with TRBD1. The CDR3 is made up of 16 amino acids. Germline CDR1 SGHTA, CDR2 FQGNSA. Trimming took 4 bases from V and 3 from J; bases not matched to a gene: 6. In DNA form, the CDR3 reads TGTGCCAGCAGCTCGGACAGGGGGTTAGTCAAAAACATTCAGTACTTC. Amino acids: CASSSDRGLVKNIQYF.

The chain employs TRBV6-5 and TRBJ2-7, with unresolved D. Trimming left V 5 bases short and J 0 bases short, with 8 bases between. Germline values: CDR1 MNHEY, CDR2 SVGAGI. The CDR3 covers 13 residues. CDR3 sequence: CASSAPNSYEQYF. The CDR3 bases are TGTGCCAGCAGTGCGCCCAACTCCTACGAGCAGTACTTC.

The count of this clone is one. This rearrangement joins TRBV6-5 to TRBJ2-2; 8 bases are shared with TRBD1. Germline CDR1 reads MNHEY; CDR2 reads SVGAGI. The trim removed 2 bases at V and 5 bases at J, leaving 4 bases unmatched. The CDR3 contains 15 residues. In nucleotides, the CDR3 is TGTGCCAGCAGTTACGAGGACAGGGATACCGGGGAGCTGTTTTTT. Encoded protein: CASSYEDRDTGELFF.

The rearrangement links TRBV5-1 to TRBJ2-7; weak D call: TRBD1 (5 bases). Germline assignment: CDR1 SGHRS and CDR2 YFSETQ. V was cut by 5 bases and J by 4 bases, with 16 bases left in between. CDR3 length: 14 residues. Here the CDR3 DNA reads TGCGCCAGCAGTGGGGCGGTCAGAGGTTACGAGCAGTACTTC. It codes for CASSGAVRGYEQYF.

The sample holds a few counts of this clone. The gene calls are TRBV19 and TRBJ2-7, with TRBD1 identical over 7 bases. V trimming: 9 bases; J trimming: 2 bases; junction bases outside the gene matches: 4. The germline V gene has CDR1 LNHDA and CDR2 SQIVND (reference sequence). There are 12 residues in the CDR3. CDR3 amino acids: CASRDRTYEQYF. The CDR3 DNA reads as TGTGCCAGCCGGGACAGAACCTACGAGCAGTACTTC. Full variable domain (outside the CDR3, taken from reference TRBV19 and TRBJ2-7): DGGITQSPKYLFRKEGQNVTLSCEQNLNHDAMYWYRQDPGQGLRLIYYSQIVNDFQKGDIAEGYSVSREKKESFPLTVTSAQKNPTAFYLCASRDRTYEQYFGPGTRLTVT.

This chain's CDR3 is CASSIFRGNSPLHF. In DNA form, the CDR3 reads TGTGCCAGTAGTATTTTTAGGGGTAATTCACCCCTCCACTTT. The V and J genes are TRBV19 and TRBJ1-6, with D possibly being TRBD1 (5 bases). CDR3 length: 14 amino acids. From germline, CDR1 is LNHDA and CDR2 SQIVND (reference sequence). Trimming left V 3 bases short and J 6 bases short, with 9 bases between.

This clone has just a few counts. V and J are TRBV18 and TRBJ2-2; a weak D match, TRBD1 (6 bases). This CDR3 has 18 residues. Between the trimmed V and J ends, which lost 4 bases and 4 bases, there was a span of 22 bases. CDR1 is KGHSH and CDR2 is LQKENI in the germline V gene. The CDR3 protein is CASSRAPLTGPSTGELFF. CDR3 DNA: TGTGCCAGCTCACGAGCCCCCCTCACAGGGCCGAGCACCGGGGAGCTGTTTTTT.

This clone is medium-sized (0.01 to 0.1%). The CDR3 here is CASSNSGITEAFF. DNA for the CDR3: TGTGCCAGCAGCAATTCAGGGATCACTGAAGCTTTCTTT. V usage is TRBV6-6 and J usage is TRBJ1-1, with D perhaps TRBD1 (5 bases). Trimming took off 6 bases at V and 4 bases at J, with 12 bases between the two ends. CDR1 and CDR2 (germline): MNHNY, SVGAGI (reference sequence). The CDR3 contains 13 residues.